The 9 T cell receptor beta chains given below trace back to one sample, sequenced in a study of T cells in Graves' hyperthyroidism and ophthalmopathy. Amplified regions were TCR beta CDR3 sequences from RNA transcripts. First-round RT-PCR targeting the TCR CDR3 was performed with the HTBI primer set. TCRdb re-called the multiplex PCR reads through MiXCR, storing one row per CDR3 protein. The sample consists of almost 500,000 distinct CDR3 sequences, about 20% of them appearing once. What was sequenced was blood. The receptors come from a woman aged 70-85 years with Graves' ophthalmopathy.

Here the CDR3 reads CASSYDRGAGNTIYF. The CDR3 DNA reads TGTGCCAGCAGCTACGACAGGGGAGCTGGAAACACCATATATTTT. The V gene is TRBV2, the J gene TRBJ1-3; 8 bases align to TRBD1. V was clipped by 6 bases and J by 2 bases; unmatched bases: 6. Looked up from germline, CDR1 is SNHLY and CDR2 is FYNNEI. The CDR3 runs 15 residues. The variable domain in full, with the rest retrieved from reference TRBV2 and TRBJ1-3, is EPEVTQTPSHQVTQMGQEVILRCVPISNHLYFYWYRQILGQKVEFLVSFYNNEISEKSEIFDDQFSVERPDGSNFTLKIRSTKLEDSAMYFCASSYDRGAGNTIYFGEGSWLTVV.

This clonotype has a handful of counts. The CDR3 sequence is CATRRGVTDTQYF. The CDR3, as DNA: TGTGCGACCCGGCGCGGGGTCACAGATACGCAGTATTTT. V is TRBV12-3 or TRBV12-4 and J is TRBJ2-3, with D perhaps TRBD2 (6 bases). The CDR3 is 13 amino acids.

A few counts support this clonotype. CDR3 DNA sequence: TGTGCCAGCAACCTCGCAGGGAGGAAGGGTGGCTACACCTTC. Amino acids: CASNLAGRKGGYTF. V gene TRBV12-3 or TRBV12-4 combines with J gene TRBJ1-2; D is possibly TRBD1 (5 bases). V was pared by 7 bases and J by 7 bases, with 19 bases between. The CDR3 consists of 14 residues.

The chain combines TRBV24-1 with TRBJ1-1; tentative D call: TRBD1 (5 bases). This CDR3 is built from 12 residues. Germline V gene sequence: CDR1 KGHDR, CDR2 SFDVKD. V was pared by 5 bases and J by 6 bases, with 9 bases between. CDR3 sequence: CATSGRGAEAFF. The CDR3 DNA reads as TGTGCCACCAGTGGGCGGGGCGCTGAAGCTTTCTTT.

The chain uses TRBV6-1 and TRBJ1-4; D not resolved. Trimming cost V 6 bases and J 10 bases, with 15 bases left between them. Germline CDR1 is MNHNS and CDR2 is SASEGT. The CDR3 loop spans 13 amino acids. The CDR3 DNA is TGTGCCAGCAGACGGCAGATCGGTGGAAAACTGTTTTTT. It specifies CASRRQIGGKLFF.

This clonotype was counted between two and nine times. The chain links TRBV6-1 to TRBJ1-4, with D hard to call. The CDR3 length is 13 residues. V lost 0 bases and J 8 bases, leaving 7 bases between the germline ends. CDR1 is MNHNS, CDR2 SASEGT, per germline. The CDR3: CASSEAKREKLFF. As DNA, the CDR3 is TGTGCCAGCAGTGAAGCGAAGAGAGAAAAACTGTTTTTT.

This clonotype appeared a few times. This rearrangement joins TRBV28 to TRBJ2-1, with 9 bases matching TRBD1. The V gene's germline CDR1 is MDHEN and CDR2 SYDVKM. V lost 4 bases to trimming and J lost 9 bases; unmatched junction nucleotides: 7. This CDR3 contains 14 residues. This CDR3 is CASSSPGQGSEQFF. The CDR3 DNA reads TGTGCCAGCAGTTCTCCGGGACAGGGCTCTGAGCAGTTCTTC. Looking up the rest from reference TRBV28 and TRBJ2-1 gives the full variable domain: DVKVTQSSRYLVKRTGEKVFLECVQDMDHENMFWYRQDPGLGLRLIYFSYDVKMKEKGDIPEGYSVSREKKERFSLILESASTNQTSMYLCASSSPGQGSEQFFGPGTRLTVL.

Regarding this clonotype: The germline gene is not matched at one end of the junction; a read error may be the cause. This sequence joins TRBV7-7 and TRBJ2-2, with TRBD2 as a possible D gene (6 bases). The germline V gene has CDR1 SSHAT and CDR2 FNYEAQ (reference sequence). This CDR3 has 16 amino acids. The CDR3: CASSLGRLVFGGELFF. DNA for the CDR3: TGTGCTAGCAGCCTAGGCAGACTAGTTTTCGGCGGGGAGCTGTTTTTT.

The chain recombines TRBV28 with TRBJ1-1, with a possible D match to TRBD1 (5 bases). Germline loops: CDR1 MDHEN, CDR2 SYDVKM. The CDR3 contains 15 residues. Trimming stripped 5 bases from V and 1 base from J, with 14 bases between. DNA for the CDR3: TGTGCCAGCAGTACGTGGGACGCAAAGAACACTGAAGCTTTCTTT. Its translation: CASSTWDAKNTEAFF.